Listed here are 14 T cell receptor beta chains from one sample, sequenced in a study of Graves' ophthalmopathy and Graves' hyperthyroidism. TCR beta CDR3 amplification used RNA transcripts. HTBI-primed first-round RT-PCR preceded second-round multiplex PCR. Each CDR3 protein gets one entry after TCRdb re-called the multiplex PCR reads with MiXCR. The profile shows roughly 610,000 distinct CDR3 sequences, 22% of them singletons. Sequenced input: peripheral blood. The receptors originated from a woman aged 18-29 years with stable Graves' hyperthyroidism. Some clones in this sample may be carry-over from other donors' samples.

There are many counts of this clonotype. J is TRBJ1-1 and V is TRBV12-3 or TRBV12-4; D is possibly TRBD1 (5 bases). The CDR3 is 13 residues long. The V end was cut by 3 bases, the J end by 7 bases, with 12 bases between. CDR3: CASSLGQVLEAFF. DNA for the CDR3: TGTGCCAGCAGTTTGGGGCAAGTACTTGAAGCTTTCTTT.

This clonotype was observed at least ten times. The V gene is TRBV7-9, the J gene TRBJ1-6; D is possibly TRBD1 (6 bases). Germline CDR1 SEHNR, CDR2 FQNEAQ (reference sequence). V shed 1 base and J shed 0 bases, with 13 bases lying between them. CDR3 length equals 18 residues. CDR3 sequence: CASSLDGDTYSYNSPLHF. The DNA for the CDR3 is TGTGCCAGCAGCTTAGATGGGGACACTTACTCCTATAATTCACCCCTCCACTTT.

This clonotype was detected many times. The chain is built from TRBV29-1 and TRBJ2-7, with 11 bases aligning to TRBD1. CDR1 and CDR2 from the germline V gene are SQVTM and ANQGSEA. The CDR3 runs to 15 residues. V lost 1 base and J lost 5; bases outside the gene matches: 7. CDR3 residues: CSVEGWDRGVNEQYF. Here the CDR3 DNA reads TGCAGCGTTGAAGGGTGGGACAGGGGGGTCAACGAGCAGTACTTC.

Many counts were recorded for this clonotype. V usage is TRBV24-1 and J usage is TRBJ2-5; D is uncertain. This CDR3 contains 14 residues. The germline V and J ends were trimmed by 1 base and 2 bases, with 7 bases remaining between them. Germline values: CDR1 KGHDR, CDR2 SFDVKD. CDR3 nucleotides: TGTGCCACCAGTGATTTTCCCACACAAGAGACCCAGTACTTC. This translates into CATSDFPTQETQYF.

The rearrangement uses TRBV6-2 or TRBV6-3 and TRBJ1-2, with D unresolved. The CDR3 totals 18 residues. Trimming removed 0 bases from V and 1 base from J, with 18 bases in between. CDR1 MNHEY and CDR2 SVGEGT come from the germline V gene. The CDR3 region is CASSYSLISSTVNYGYTF. CDR3 nucleotides: TGTGCCAGCAGTTACTCGCTGATCAGCTCGACGGTTAACTATGGCTACACCTTC.

This clonotype was observed a single time. CDR3 region: CASRATGLGQPQHF. The CDR3 DNA reads as TGTGCCAGCAGGGCGACAGGGTTGGGGCAGCCCCAGCATTTT. The chain is built from TRBV6-1 and TRBJ1-5; 7 bases line up with TRBD1. The germline V gene has CDR1 MNHNS and CDR2 SASEGT. Losses at the gene ends were 6 bases for V and 7 bases for J; bases not matched to a gene: 9. CDR3 length: 14 amino acids.

This clonotype was seen repeatedly, ten times or more. The chain joins TRBV10-3 to TRBJ2-5; 10 bases map to TRBD2. This CDR3 region has 16 residues. Germline V gives CDR1 ENHRY, CDR2 SYGVKD. J lost 5 bases, V lost 8 bases, and 14 bases had no gene match. The CDR3 DNA is TGTGCCATCGCCCAAGCGGGGGGGGGCGGCTTGGAGACCCAGTACTTC. The encoded protein is CAIAQAGGGGLETQYF.

This clonotype came up many times. The rearrangement joins TRBV6-1 to TRBJ1-2, with D maybe TRBD1 (5 bases). V lost 8 bases to trimming and J lost 2 bases, with 18 bases between them. This CDR3 region has 15 residues. Germline CDR1 and CDR2: MNHNS and SASEGT. The DNA of the CDR3 is TGTGCCAGCTTCCCTACGGGACGGAGAAACTATGGCTACACCTTC. Its translation is CASFPTGRRNYGYTF.

This clonotype was observed at least ten times. The chain links TRBV28 to TRBJ1-3; possibly TRBD1 for D (6 bases). The ends were cut back, 7 bases at V and 4 bases at J, with 17 bases in the middle. Germline values: CDR1 MDHEN, CDR2 SYDVKM. The CDR3 is made up of 15 amino acids. CDR3 amino acids: CASTNTGFEGNTIYF. The CDR3 DNA sequence: TGTGCCAGCACAAACACAGGGTTCGAAGGAAACACCATATATTTT.

The chain joins TRBV28 to TRBJ1-5; no clear D gene. The CDR3 is 16 residues long. CDR1 and CDR2 (germline): MDHEN, SYDVKM. V shed 6 bases and J shed 0 bases, with 15 bases lying between them. This CDR3 reads CASRRRESGSNQPQHF. The CDR3 region has the DNA TGTGCCAGCAGACGAAGGGAATCGGGTAGCAATCAGCCCCAGCATTTT. Combining the CDR3 with reference TRBV28 and TRBJ1-5 gives the whole variable domain DVKVTQSSRYLVKRTGEKVFLECVQDMDHENMFWYRQDPGLGLRLIYFSYDVKMKEKGDIPEGYSVSREKKERFSLILESASTNQTSMYLCASRRRESGSNQPQHFGDGTRLSIL.

Comment on this clonotype: A much bigger clone sits one base away, suggesting this may be a read error. The CDR3 nucleotides read TGTACCAGCAGTTTAGCGGGACAGGGACGCACTGAAGCTTTCTTT. This translates into CTSSLAGQGRTEAFF. The V gene is TRBV6-5, the J gene TRBJ1-1; 9 bases agree with TRBD1. The CDR3 loop spans 15 amino acids. Germline V gene lookup returns CDR1 MNHEY and CDR2 SVGAGI.

The gene calls are TRBV29-1 and TRBJ1-1; weak D call: TRBD1 (6 bases). Trimming pared 3 bases from V and 4 bases from J, leaving 18 bases between. Germline loops: CDR1 SQVTM, CDR2 ANQGSEA. The CDR3 has 15 amino acids. CDR3 loop: CSVDTAGARVTEAFF. CDR3 in DNA: TGCAGCGTTGACACCGCAGGGGCGAGGGTCACTGAAGCTTTCTTT.

This clonotype was seen many times. The V call is TRBV7-6, the J call TRBJ1-1; TRBD1 agrees at 8 bases. V dropped 5 bases and J dropped 3; count of bases not matched to a gene: 5. CDR3 length: 14 residues. Per germline, CDR1 SGHVS and CDR2 FNYEAQ. CDR3 in amino acids: CASSENRGDTEAFF. The CDR3 DNA reads as TGTGCCAGCAGCGAAAACAGGGGGGACACTGAAGCTTTCTTT.

In its sample, this clonotype was seen many times. V is TRBV19 and J is TRBJ2-7, with TRBD1 identical over 8 bases. J was trimmed by 2 bases and V by 5 bases; bases with no gene match: 5. CDR1 and CDR2 (germline): LNHDA, SQIVND (reference sequence). The CDR3 is made up of 14 amino acids. CDR3: CASSGQGGAYEQYF. The CDR3 DNA reads TGTGCCAGTAGTGGACAGGGTGGAGCCTACGAGCAGTACTTC. Full variable domain (missing parts from reference TRBV19 and TRBJ2-7): DGGITQSPKYLFRKEGQNVTLSCEQNLNHDAMYWYRQDPGQGLRLIYYSQIVNDFQKGDIAEGYSVSREKKESFPLTVTSAQKNPTAFYLCASSGQGGAYEQYFGPGTRLTVT.